This TCR beta chain was found in a study of blood T cell repertoires in COVID-19. Study-wide background: Spain, Italy and the United States supplied samples that represented acute and convalescent COVID-19.

Study processing details: Estimates of nucleated cell counts were drawn from the amplification of reference gene primers. Some clones are missing from TCRdb's copy, which holds only in-frame ones; the method was immunoSEQ multiplex PCR. That table furnishes V, J and clone size, whereas the DNA furnished D and trimming. Altogether about 350,000 clones are present, around 90% being singletons, with the ten largest covering approximately 4.1%. This CDR3 is 12 amino acids long. CDR1 and CDR2 (germline): SGHTA, FQGNSA. The V end was cut by 5 bases, the J end by 7 bases, with 6 bases between. The chain links TRBV7-2 to TRBJ1-6; D may be TRBD1 (6 bases). This TCR was sampled from a woman in her sixties with COVID-19, enrolled during active disease. Material: peripheral blood. As DNA, the CDR3 is TGTGCCAGCAGCAGGGGGAATTCACCCCTCCACTTT. Translation gives CASSRGNSPLHF.